These T cell receptor beta chains were read from a single sample in a study of cytomegalovirus exposure and HLA in healthy donors. The assay was immunoSEQ multiplex PCR, and TCRdb's table has in-frame clones only and misses some. Here the sample spans roughly 150,000 clones, almost 85% being singletons. Sequenced material: PBMCs. The receptor set was obtained from a young man in good health and CMV-seronegative. The CDR3 runs from the conserved cysteine through the conserved F or W. A D gene is named only where the DNA matches it firmly. Clone size is given for some rows only: seen once, a few or many times, or a class if the clone is expanded.

>TRBJ1-3|TRBV2|-|TRBD1
TGTGCCAGCAGTGAGGGACAGATCTACTCTGGAAACACCATATATTTT
CASSEGQIYSGNTIYF
>TRBJ2-1|TRBV4-2|-|TRBD2
TGTGCCAGCAGCCAGGCGGGGGGGGGCTCCTACAATGAGCAGTTCTTC
CASSQAGGGSYNEQFF
>TRBJ2-7|TRBV25-1|-|TRBD2
TGTGCCAGCAGTGTGGCGACTAGCGGGAGTGGGGAGCAGTACTTC
CASSVATSGSGEQYF
>TRBJ2-2|TRBV4-1|once|TRBD2
TGCGCCAGCAGCTTTCGACTAGCATCAGGGGAGCTGTTTTTT
CASSFRLASGELFF
>TRBJ2-7|TRBV5-5|-|-
TGTGCCAGCAGCTTGCATGCGACTTACTTATACGAGCAGTACTTC
CASSLHATYLYEQYF
>TRBJ1-1|TRBV9|-|-
TGTGCCAGCAGCGCTAGCCTTGCCCCCGTGGGTTCTGAAGCTTTCTTT
CASSASLAPVGSEAFF
>TRBJ2-3|TRBV7-9|-|-
TGTGCCAGCACCGGGGTGGGGGATACGCAGTATTTT
CASTGVGDTQYF
>TRBJ1-1|TRBV28|few|-
TGTGCCAGCAGTTTAGTAGGGGAGGAGGGCACTGAAGCTTTCTTT
CASSLVGEEGTEAFF
>TRBJ1-5|TRBV30|-|-
TGTGCCTGGAGTGTAAACCTCGTAAAACAGGGAATAAATCAGCCCCAGCATTTT
CAWSVNLVKQGINQPQHF
>TRBJ2-1|TRBV7-8|-|-
TGTGCCAGCAGCTTAAGACTACAGGGCAATGAGCAGTTCTTC
CASSLRLQGNEQFF
>TRBJ2-1|TRBV9|-|TRBD2
TGTGCCAGCAGCGTAAGATGGCTAGCGGGAGTCGACAATGAGCAGTTCTTC
CASSVRWLAGVDNEQFF
>TRBJ2-5|TRBV29-1|-|TRBD2
TGCAGCGTTGATGGGACTAGCGGATACCAAGAGACCCAGTACTTC
CSVDGTSGYQETQYF
>TRBJ2-7|TRBV6-4|once|-
TGTGCCAGCAGAACCCAGGGTGGAGGGAACTACGAGCAGTACTTC
CASRTQGGGNYEQYF
>TRBJ2-3|TRBV4-3|-|TRBD1
TGCGCCAGCAGCCAAGGACAGGGAAGCACAGATACGCAGTATTTT
CASSQGQGSTDTQYF
>TRBJ1-2|TRBV7-2|-|-
TGTGCCAGCAGCTCGCCACAGGGTTCTGGCTACACCTTC
CASSSPQGSGYTF
>TRBJ2-6|TRBV4-3|-|-
TGCGCCAGCAGCCAAGAATGGGGGCCTGGGGCCAACGTCCTGACTTTC
CASSQEWGPGANVLTF
>TRBJ2-7|TRBV30|once|-
TGTGCCTGGGGCAGGGTCGCCTACGAGCAGTACTTC
CAWGRVAYEQYF
>TRBJ2-7|TRBV27|-|TRBD1
TGTGCCAGCAGTTTATTGACCGGGACAGGCCCATCTTGGCAGTACTTC
CASSLLTGTGPSWQYF
>TRBJ1-5|TRBV5-1|-|-
TGCGCCAGCAGCTTGCTCGGAGATAGCAATCAGCCCCAGCATTTT
CASSLLGDSNQPQHF
>TRBJ1-4|TRBV28|-|TRBD1
TGTGCCAGCAGTTCCGGGACAGGGTGGGAAAAACTGTTTTTT
CASSSGTGWEKLFF
>TRBJ2-7|TRBV30|-|-
TGTGCCTGGAGTAAAGTAAGTAGAGTCCGGGGTGACTACGAGCAGTACTTC
CAWSKVSRVRGDYEQYF
>TRBJ1-2|TRBV20-1|once|TRBD1
TGCAGTACCCGGGACAGCTATGGCTACACCTTC
CSTRDSYGYTF
>TRBJ2-3|TRBV5-1|-|TRBD1
TGCGCCAGCAGCGGACAGGGAGTTGATACGCAGTATTTT
CASSGQGVDTQYF
>TRBJ1-4|TRBV21-1|-|-
TGTGCCAGCAGTAGGACAGGGGGGTTTGAAAAACTGTTTTTT
CASSRTGGFEKLFF
>TRBJ2-1|TRBV19|-|TRBD2
TGTGCCAGTAGTATGTCTTGGCTAGCGGGAGTAAAGCAGTTCTTC
CASSMSWLAGVKQFF
>TRBJ1-5|TRBV19|-|-
TGTGCCACATCCGGGGGTAGCAATCAGCCCCAGCATTTT
CATSGGSNQPQHF
>TRBJ2-3|TRBV7-9|-|-
TGTGCCAGCCACGAAATTGGCAGCAGAGGAAGCACAGATACGCAGTATTTT
CASHEIGSRGSTDTQYF
>TRBJ2-7|TRBV7-9|-|TRBD2
TGTGCCAGCAGGCCTCCCACCCCCGGGACTAGCGTCCACGAGCAGTACTTC
CASRPPTPGTSVHEQYF
>TRBJ1-2|TRBV19|-|-
TGTGCCAGTAGCCCACAGGGATATAATGGCTACACCTTC
CASSPQGYNGYTF
>TRBJ2-1|TRBV14|-|-
TGTGCCAGCAGCCAGTCAGCCCAGGCCTACAATGAGCAGTTCTTC
CASSQSAQAYNEQFF
>TRBJ1-4|TRBV7-2|-|-
TGTGCCAGCACCCTGGCCTCAGGGCGTAATGAAAAACTGTTTTTT
CASTLASGRNEKLFF
>TRBJ2-2|TRBV2|-|TRBD2
TGTGCCAGCAGAACCAAGCTTCTAGCGGGGGGGCCGAGAGTCGGGGAGCTGTTTTTT
CASRTKLLAGGPRVGELFF
>TRBJ1-1|TRBV4-1|few|TRBD1
TGCGCCAGCAGCCAGGGACAGGAGCCGAACACTGAAGCTTTCTTT
CASSQGQEPNTEAFF
>TRBJ1-2|TRBV10-3|-|-
TGTGCCATCAGTGACCGCAGAAACTATGGCTACACCTTC
CAISDRRNYGYTF
>TRBJ2-3|TRBV6-6|-|TRBD2
TGTGCCAGCAGTTACCGACTAGCGGGGGGGACAGATACGCAGTATTTT
CASSYRLAGGTDTQYF
>TRBJ2-3|TRBV9|-|TRBD2
TGTGCCAGCAGCGGACTAGCGGAGCCCCGTCCTAGCACAGATACGCAGTATTTT
CASSGLAEPRPSTDTQYF
>TRBJ2-7|TRBV6-6|-|TRBD2
TGTGCCAGCAGTATAATAGCGGGGGCTAGCTACGAGCAGTACTTC
CASSIIAGASYEQYF
>TRBJ2-1|TRBV7-9|-|-
TGTGCCAGCAGCTCCCTTTTGTCCTACAATGAGCAGTTCTTC
CASSSLLSYNEQFF
>TRBJ1-3|TRBV7-8|-|-
TGTGCCAGCAGCGTACAGAGCTCTGGAAACACCATATATTTT
CASSVQSSGNTIYF
>TRBJ2-1|TRBV27|-|-
TGTGCCAGCAACATAAAGGGGCCCTACAATGAGCAGTTCTTC
CASNIKGPYNEQFF
>TRBJ2-7|TRBV5-4|-|-
TGTGCCAGCAGCTTTCAGGGAAGTTCCGAGCAGTACTTC
CASSFQGSSEQYF
>TRBJ1-1|TRBV7-6|-|TRBD1
TGTGCCAGCAGCTTGGATCCGACAGGGTTGGGCACTGAAGCTTTCTTT
CASSLDPTGLGTEAFF
>TRBJ1-1|TRBV9|-|-
TGTGCCAGCAGCGTAAGTGTGGGGGGGAACACTGAAGCTTTCTTT
CASSVSVGGNTEAFF
>TRBJ2-7|TRBV6-1|-|-
TGTGCCAGCAGTGAAGGGTCCAGTCCGGGGAACGAGCAGTACTTC
CASSEGSSPGNEQYF
>TRBJ1-6|TRBV30|-|TRBD1
TGTGCCTGGAGTGTACTGGGGACAGGGGATTCACCCCTCCACTTT
CAWSVLGTGDSPLHF
>TRBJ2-7|TRBV5-1|-|-
TGCGCCAGCAGCACTGGGGGGACGACAGTTAACGAGCAGTACTTC
CASSTGGTTVNEQYF
>TRBJ2-3|TRBV20-1|-|-
TGCAGTGCCCTAAAAGATACGCAGTATTTT
CSALKDTQYF
>TRBJ2-2|TRBV7-9|-|-
TGTGCCAGCAGCCCAACCCCCGACAGGTGGGACCACACCGGGGAGCTGTTTTTT
CASSPTPDRWDHTGELFF
>TRBJ2-2|TRBV6-1|-|-
TGTGCCAGCAGTCTTGGCGGGGCGAACACCGGGGAGCTGTTTTTT
CASSLGGANTGELFF
>TRBJ2-7|TRBV10-3|few|TRBD1
TGTGCCATCAGTGAGCCCGGGGCGGGACAGGGCAAGTACGAGCAGTACTTC
CAISEPGAGQGKYEQYF
>TRBJ2-3|TRBV15|-|-
TGTGCCACCAGCAGAGCCACGAGAGGCCTCACAGATACGCAGTATTTT
CATSRATRGLTDTQYF